This entry lists 23 T cell receptor beta chains sequenced from one sample in a study of CD8 T cells in Susac syndrome. With random hexamers, about 0.45 to 1 ug RNA was reverse transcribed. One entry per CDR3 protein, called by TCRdb with MiXCR from the immunoSEQ multiplex PCR reads. The data contain fewer than 60,000 distinct CDR3 sequences, 95% of them singletons. Sample: CD8+ T cells from PBMCs. Receptor source: a human donor with Susac syndrome.

The chain uses TRBV13 and TRBJ1-4; D gene ambiguous. Per germline, CDR1 PRHDT and CDR2 FYEKMQ (reference sequence). The CDR3 is 14 residues long. V dropped 5 bases and J dropped 0 bases, with 7 bases sitting between them. The CDR3 coding sequence is TGTGCCAGCAGCCCTCGTGCAACTAATGAAAAACTGTTTTTT. This codes for CASSPRATNEKLFF.

The chain joins TRBV6-5 to TRBJ1-4; no reliable D call. V lost 0 bases and J 4 bases, leaving 12 bases between the germline ends. Germline V CDR1 and CDR2: MNHEY, SVGAGI. This CDR3 has 16 amino acids. CDR3 residues: CASSYSARAINEKLFF. The CDR3 DNA sequence: TGTGCCAGCAGTTACTCGGCCCGGGCCATTAATGAAAAACTGTTTTTT.

The CDR3 bases are TGTGCCAGTTCGGCGGGACAGGGAAGCTCCTACGAGCAGTACTTC. Its translation: CASSAGQGSSYEQYF. This chain links TRBV19 with TRBJ2-7; 9 bases align to TRBD1. Per the germline V gene, CDR1 is LNHDA and CDR2 is SQIVND (reference sequence). The junction had 8 bases not matched to a gene; V was cut back by 8 bases and J by 0 bases. The CDR3 contains 15 residues.

This chain joins TRBV25-1 and TRBJ1-2; D possibly corresponds to TRBD1 (6 bases). Per germline, CDR1 MGHDK and CDR2 SYGVNS. The CDR3 spans 17 residues. Trimming removed 1 base from V and 2 bases from J, with 17 bases in between. The CDR3 DNA is TGTGCCAGCAGTGAATGGGCTGGGGGGGGGCCGAACTATGGCTACACCTTC. Protein: CASSEWAGGGPNYGYTF.

The rearrangement joins TRBV27 to TRBJ1-2, with 10 bases aligning to TRBD1. V was clipped by 4 bases and J by 2 bases; unmatched bases: 4. Germline V gene data show CDR1 as MNHEY and CDR2 as SMNVEV (reference sequence). There are 15 residues in the CDR3. The CDR3: CASSSPGQGNYGYTF. The DNA for the CDR3 is TGTGCCAGCAGTTCTCCGGGACAGGGGAACTATGGCTACACCTTC.

Only one count was recorded for this clonotype. The gene calls are TRBV28 and TRBJ1-6; D is perhaps TRBD1 (6 bases). Germline lookup yields CDR1 MDHEN and CDR2 SYDVKM. Trimming stripped 6 bases from V and 3 bases from J, with 15 bases between. The CDR3 is 16 residues long. The CDR3 bases are TGTGCCAGCAGAACCGGGAAGGACAGCTATAATTCACCCCTCCACTTT. Amino acids: CASRTGKDSYNSPLHF.

This rearrangement joins TRBV13 to TRBJ2-3; 7 bases agree with TRBD2. This CDR3 has 14 residues. Trimming removed 5 bases from V and 4 bases from J; junction bases left unmatched: 6. Per the germline V gene, CDR1 is PRHDT and CDR2 is FYEKMQ (reference sequence). CDR3 protein: CASSPKRGPDTQYF. CDR3 sequence (DNA): TGTGCCAGCAGCCCGAAGCGGGGTCCAGATACGCAGTATTTT.

The rearrangement links TRBV3-1 to TRBJ2-3; the D gene is possibly TRBD1 (7 bases). Looked up from germline, CDR1 is LGHDT and CDR2 is YNNKEL (reference sequence). The CDR3 has 13 residues. Trimming cost V 1 base and J 8 bases, with 10 bases left between them. CDR3 sequence reads: CASSQGQGGTQYF. The CDR3 DNA sequence: TGTGCCAGCAGCCAAGGGCAGGGGGGTACGCAGTATTTT.

The chain uses TRBV20-1 and TRBJ1-5; possible D gene TRBD1, 5 bases. Germline loops: CDR1 DFQATT, CDR2 SNEGSKA (reference sequence). The CDR3 is 14 residues long. With 1 base removed from V and 2 bases from J, the gap between germline ends came to 9 bases. The CDR3 nucleotides are TGCAGTGCTAGAGTGGGGCAGGGCAATCAGCCCCAGCATTTT. Its translation is CSARVGQGNQPQHF.

The V and J genes are TRBV7-3 and TRBJ2-3; 12 nucleotides agree with TRBD2. J lost 2 bases, V lost 5 bases, and 2 bases had no gene match. Germline assignment: CDR1 SGHTA and CDR2 FQGTGA. There are 15 residues in the CDR3. The CDR3 DNA is TGTGCCAGCAGCCTAGCGGGGGGGACCACAGATACGCAGTATTTT. Protein: CASSLAGGTTDTQYF. The full variable domain, in which reference TRBV7-3 and TRBJ2-3 provide the parts outside the CDR3, is GAGVSQTPSNKVTEKGKYVELRCDPISGHTALYWYRQSLGQGPEFLIYFQGTGAADDSGLPNDRFFAVRPEGSVSTLKIQRTERGDSAVYLCASSLAGGTTDTQYFGPGTRLTVL.

The V and J genes are TRBV10-2 and TRBJ2-1; tentative D call: TRBD1 (6 bases). Trimming removed 6 bases at V and 10 bases at J, with 7 bases between. Per the germline V gene, CDR1 is WSHSY and CDR2 is SAAADI. The CDR3 contains 10 residues. The CDR3 region is CASRDSEQFF. CDR3 DNA sequence: TGCGCCAGCAGGGACAGCGAGCAGTTCTTC.

In this sample, this clonotype turned up once. The CDR3 sequence: CASSIEVLSNYGYTF. CDR3 coding DNA: TGTGCCAGTAGTATAGAGGTCCTCTCTAACTATGGCTACACCTTC. V is TRBV19 and J is TRBJ1-2; no reliable D call. CDR3 length: 15 amino acids. Germline assignment: CDR1 LNHDA and CDR2 SQIVND (reference sequence). V lost 0 bases, J lost 0 bases, and 8 bases lay in between.

The rearrangement links TRBV20-1 to TRBJ1-1, with a possible D match to TRBD1 (5 bases). The CDR3 runs to 12 residues. Trimming left V 6 bases short and J 1 base short, with 9 bases between. CDR1 DFQATT and CDR2 SNEGSKA come from the germline V gene (reference sequence). This chain's CDR3 is CSADGGNTEAFF. The CDR3 DNA follows: TGCAGTGCGGACGGGGGGAACACTGAAGCTTTCTTT.

The CDR3 bases are TGTGCCAGCGGGAACTATGGCTACACCTTC. Protein product: CASGNYGYTF. The chain uses TRBV25-1 and TRBJ1-2; D is uncertain. Germline values: CDR1 MGHDK, CDR2 SYGVNS. This CDR3 has 10 residues. V was pared by 8 bases and J by 2 bases, with 3 bases between.

V and J are TRBV14 and TRBJ2-7, with unresolved D. Looked up from germline, CDR1 is SGHDN and CDR2 is FVKESK. V gave up 1 base and J gave up 6 bases, with 7 bases separating them. The CDR3 spans 12 residues. The DNA for the CDR3 is TGTGCCAGCAGCCAAGGGGCAGGCGAGCAGTACTTC. Its translation: CASSQGAGEQYF.

This rearrangement joins TRBV2 to TRBJ2-5; D not certain. The V gene lost 4 bases and the J gene lost 9 bases, with 6 bases spanning the gap. This CDR3 is built from 10 residues. Germline CDR1 and CDR2: SNHLY and FYNNEI. CDR3 in amino acids: CASSGVAQYF. CDR3 DNA: TGTGCCAGCAGTGGCGTAGCCCAGTACTTC. Looking up the rest from reference TRBV2 and TRBJ2-5 gives the full variable domain: EPEVTQTPSHQVTQMGQEVILRCVPISNHLYFYWYRQILGQKVEFLVSFYNNEISEKSEIFDDQFSVERPDGSNFTLKIRSTKLEDSAMYFCASSGVAQYFGPGTRLLVL.

This clonotype has a single count. The chain uses TRBV6-5 and TRBJ1-1; D gene ambiguous. In germline, CDR1 is MNHEY, CDR2 SVGAGI. V lost 4 bases and J 7 bases, leaving 7 bases between the germline ends. This CDR3 comprises 11 residues. The chain's CDR3 is CASSFGLEAFF. CDR3 nucleotide sequence: TGTGCCAGCAGTTTTGGGCTTGAAGCTTTCTTT.

This CDR3 reads CASSLASGTGFYEQFF. In DNA, the CDR3 is TGTGCCAGCAGCTTAGCTTCCGGGACAGGGTTTTATGAGCAGTTCTTC. The chain combines TRBV7-8 with TRBJ2-1, with 9 bases identical to TRBD1. The CDR3 totals 16 residues. Germline trimming cut 0 bases from V and 8 bases from J; bases unmatched to any gene: 8. Germline CDR1 and CDR2: SGHVS and FQNEAQ.

This clonotype was found a few times. The chain recombines TRBV7-9 with TRBJ2-7, with unresolved D. Looked up from germline, CDR1 is SEHNR and CDR2 is FQNEAQ (reference sequence). The CDR3 length is 11 residues. The V end lost 4 bases, the J end lost 7 bases, and 8 bases lay between the germline ends. CDR3 sequence (DNA): TGTGCCAGCAGCTCTGATGGGGAGCAGTACTTC. Translated: CASSSDGEQYF. Together with reference TRBV7-9 and TRBJ2-7, the CDR3 gives the full variable domain: DTGVSQNPRHKITKRGQNVTFRCDPISEHNRLYWYRQTLGQGPEFLTYFQNEAQLEKSRLLSDRFSAERPKGSFSTLEIQRTEQGDSAMYLCASSSDGEQYFGPGTRLTVT.

V usage is TRBV9 and J usage is TRBJ1-2, with no clear D. CDR1 is SGDLS, CDR2 YYNGEE, per germline. Trimming pared 0 bases from V and 3 bases from J, leaving 9 bases between. CDR3 size: 14 residues. The CDR3 DNA reads TGTGCCAGCAGCGTAGATGGCAGAGACTATGGCTACACCTTC. Translation: CASSVDGRDYGYTF.

The chain combines TRBV3-1 with TRBJ2-1; no reliable D call. Germline V gives CDR1 LGHDT, CDR2 YNNKEL (reference sequence). V was trimmed by 4 bases and J by 6 bases, leaving 7 bases between them. This CDR3 comprises 12 residues. The chain's CDR3 is CASSLVVNEQFF. CDR3 sequence (DNA): TGTGCCAGCAGCCTAGTGGTCAATGAGCAGTTCTTC.

This sequence joins TRBV19 and TRBJ1-2; 7 nucleotides line up with TRBD1. The CDR3 totals 12 residues. V shed 6 bases and J 7 bases; nucleotides not matched to a gene: 5. Germline-derived CDR1 and CDR2 are LNHDA and SQIVND (reference sequence). The CDR3 coding sequence is TGTGCCAGTAGGACAGGGTTTGGTGGCTACACCTTC. It is translated as CASRTGFGGYTF.

The gene calls are TRBV29-1 and TRBJ1-3; D might be TRBD1 (5 bases). CDR3 size: 12 residues. V lost 4 bases, J lost 7 bases, and 11 bases lay in between. The germline V gene has CDR1 SQVTM and CDR2 ANQGSEA. This chain's CDR3 is CSVVGTRNTIYF. The CDR3 bases are TGCAGCGTTGTAGGGACCAGGAACACCATATATTTT.